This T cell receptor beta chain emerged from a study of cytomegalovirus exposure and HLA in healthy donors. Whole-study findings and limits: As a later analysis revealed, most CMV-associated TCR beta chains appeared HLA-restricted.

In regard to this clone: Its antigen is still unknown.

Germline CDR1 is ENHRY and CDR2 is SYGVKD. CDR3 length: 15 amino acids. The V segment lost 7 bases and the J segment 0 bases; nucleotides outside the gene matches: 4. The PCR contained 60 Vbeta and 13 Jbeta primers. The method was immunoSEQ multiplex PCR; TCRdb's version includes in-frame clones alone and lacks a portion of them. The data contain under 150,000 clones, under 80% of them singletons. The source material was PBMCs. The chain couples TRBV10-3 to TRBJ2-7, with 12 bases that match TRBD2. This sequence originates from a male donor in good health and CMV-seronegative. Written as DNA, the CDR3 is TGTGCCATCAAAAGGACTAGCGGGACCTCCTACGAGCAGTACTTC. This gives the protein CAIKRTSGTSYEQYF.